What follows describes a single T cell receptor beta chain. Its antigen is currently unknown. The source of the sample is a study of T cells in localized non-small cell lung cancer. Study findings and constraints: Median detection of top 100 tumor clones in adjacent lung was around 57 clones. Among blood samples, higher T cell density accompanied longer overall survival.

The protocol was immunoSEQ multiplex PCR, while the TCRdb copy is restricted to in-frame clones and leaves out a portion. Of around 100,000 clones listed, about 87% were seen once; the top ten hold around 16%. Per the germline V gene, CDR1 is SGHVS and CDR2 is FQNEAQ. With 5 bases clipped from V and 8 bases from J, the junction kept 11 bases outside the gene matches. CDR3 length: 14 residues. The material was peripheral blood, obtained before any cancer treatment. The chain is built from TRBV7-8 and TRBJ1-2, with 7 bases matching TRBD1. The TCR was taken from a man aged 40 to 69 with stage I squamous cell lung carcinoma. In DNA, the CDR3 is TGTGCCAGCAGCATCACGTTGACAGGGAGAGGCTACACCTTC. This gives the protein CASSITLTGRGYTF. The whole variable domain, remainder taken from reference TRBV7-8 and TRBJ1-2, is GAGVSQSPRYKVAKRGQDVALRCDPISGHVSLFWYQQALGQGPEFLTYFQNEAQLDKSGLPSDRFFAERPEGSVSTLKIQRTQQEDSAVYLCASSITLTGRGYTFGSGTRLTVV.